The 8 T cell receptor beta chains below were found in one sample sequenced in a study of blood T cell repertoires in COVID-19. Repertoires were generated with immunoSEQ multiplex PCR, while TCRdb's copy carries only in-frame clones and drops some. The sample records more than 65,000 clones, 75% to 90% being singletons. The sample comprised peripheral blood. The receptors were gathered from a human donor in a cohort sampled during active COVID-19.

J is TRBJ2-1 and V is TRBV6-5; D might be TRBD2 (5 bases). In germline, CDR1 is MNHEY, CDR2 SVGAGI. Trimming took off 5 bases at V and 8 bases at J, with 19 bases between the two ends. The CDR3 is made up of 15 amino acids. The CDR3 nucleotides read TGTGCCAGCAGTCCCGCCGGGATCTTGGGCGATGAGCAGTTCTTC. As protein: CASSPAGILGDEQFF.

This clone was observed once. This chain joins TRBV10-3 and TRBJ2-7; 13 bases map to TRBD2. V dropped 3 bases and J dropped 2; count of bases not matched to a gene: 1. The germline gives CDR1 ENHRY, CDR2 SYGVKD. The CDR3 has 15 amino acids. The CDR3 DNA sequence: TGTGCCATCAGTGAAGGACTAGCGGGAGCCTACGAGCAGTACTTC. It encodes CAISEGLAGAYEQYF.

This rearrangement joins TRBV10-1 to TRBJ2-1; 8 bases are shared with TRBD2. Looked up from germline, CDR1 is WNHNN and CDR2 is SYGVQD (reference sequence). Trimming took 4 bases from V and 8 from J; bases not matched to a gene: 4. The CDR3 consists of 13 residues. This CDR3 is CASSAGGNDEQFF. CDR3 sequence (DNA): TGCGCCAGCAGTGCGGGAGGGAACGATGAGCAGTTCTTC.

The rearrangement links TRBV9 to TRBJ2-3; 11 nucleotides line up with TRBD1. Germline V gives CDR1 SGDLS, CDR2 YYNGEE. The V gene end was trimmed by 3 bases and the J gene end by 4 bases; junction bases not matched to a gene: 4. The CDR3 sequence is 15 residues long. In DNA, the CDR3 is TGTGCCAGCAGCGGGGACAGGGGGAAGTCAGATACGCAGTATTTT. It codes for CASSGDRGKSDTQYF.

The CDR3 DNA reads TGTGCCAGCAGCGTAGGATCCGGGGTGGATACGCAGTATTTT. Amino acids: CASSVGSGVDTQYF. V and J are TRBV9 and TRBJ2-3; a possible D gene is TRBD2 (5 bases). This CDR3 is built from 14 residues. The germline gives CDR1 SGDLS, CDR2 YYNGEE. V gave up 0 bases and J gave up 6 bases, with 11 bases separating them.

The chain recombines TRBV5-4 with TRBJ1-1, with TRBD1 matching 10 bases. Germline CDR1 and CDR2: SGHNT and YYREEE (reference sequence). The CDR3 has 16 residues. Germline trimming cut 3 bases from V and 2 bases from J; bases unmatched to any gene: 7. The CDR3 sequence: CASSSPGQGYNTEAFF. CDR3 in DNA: TGTGCCAGCAGCTCCCCGGGACAGGGGTATAACACTGAAGCTTTCTTT.

This clone was found a few times. The chain joins TRBV3-1 (or the pseudogene TRBV3-2) to TRBJ1-5; D is undetermined. Trimming shortened V by 1 base and J by 8 bases, and 12 bases separated the two germline ends. Per the germline V gene, CDR1 is LGHDT and CDR2 is YNNKEL (reference sequence). The CDR3 runs 14 residues. The CDR3 sequence is CASSQGSSREPQHF. The CDR3 DNA is TGTGCCAGCAGCCAAGGGAGTTCAAGAGAGCCCCAGCATTTT.

This chain joins TRBV6-1 and TRBJ2-3; D gene ambiguous. Per germline, CDR1 MNHNS and CDR2 SASEGT. The CDR3 covers 11 residues. Trimming took 2 bases from V and 6 from J, leaving 3 bases between them. The CDR3 is CASSESDTQYF. CDR3 in DNA: TGTGCCAGCAGTGAATCGGATACGCAGTATTTT.